One and the same sample provided the 30 T cell receptor beta chains below, sequenced in a study of blood T cell repertoires in COVID-19. Generated by immunoSEQ multiplex PCR, the TCRdb table keeps only in-frame clones and is missing some. Of around 250,000 clones listed, approximately 90% are singletons. Specimen: PBMCs or T cells enriched from blood (not recorded which). The receptor source for this set is a woman aged 25 to 39 who had recovered from COVID-19.

The rearrangement links TRBV6-5 to TRBJ2-7, with 8 bases lining up with TRBD1. The V segment lost 6 bases and the J segment 2 bases; nucleotides outside the gene matches: 9. Germline values: CDR1 MNHEY, CDR2 SVGAGI. This CDR3 has 15 residues. The CDR3 loop reads CASRRDRGLPYEQYF. In DNA form, the CDR3 reads TGTGCCAGCAGACGCGACAGGGGATTGCCCTACGAGCAGTACTTC.

The chain couples TRBV29-1 to TRBJ2-7; maybe TRBD2 (6 bases). This CDR3 comprises 11 residues. V lost 4 bases and J lost 4, with 8 bases in between. Germline V gene data show CDR1 as SQVTM and CDR2 as ANQGSEA. The CDR3 DNA reads as TGCAGCGTTGTTGGGGGGTACGAGCAGTACTTC. This translates into CSVVGGYEQYF.

There are a few counts of this clone. This chain links TRBV11-1 with TRBJ2-1; TRBD1 might be the D (6 bases). Germline CDR1 is SGHAT and CDR2 is FQDESV (reference sequence). The CDR3 has 13 residues. With 4 bases removed from V and 9 bases from J, the gap between germline ends came to 13 bases. The CDR3 DNA follows: TGTGCCAGCAGCTCGTACCTACAGGGTGAGCAGTTCTTC. Amino acid sequence: CASSSYLQGEQFF.

The rearrangement links TRBV2 to TRBJ1-2; 7 bases are a match to TRBD1. The germline V gene has CDR1 SNHLY and CDR2 FYNNEI. This CDR3 comprises 12 residues. V was pared by 7 bases and J by 8 bases, with 7 bases of the junction left unmatched. The CDR3 coding sequence is TGTGCCAGCACGACGGACAGGACGGGCTACACCTTC. Translation gives CASTTDRTGYTF. Full variable domain (remainder filled in from reference TRBV2 and TRBJ1-2): EPEVTQTPSHQVTQMGQEVILRCVPISNHLYFYWYRQILGQKVEFLVSFYNNEISEKSEIFDDQFSVERPDGSNFTLKIRSTKLEDSAMYFCASTTDRTGYTFGSGTRLTVV.

The genes are TRBV4-1 and TRBJ1-6; TRBD1 matches 7 bases. Germline lookup yields CDR1 MGHRA and CDR2 YSYEKL. V was clipped by 4 bases and J by 9 bases; unmatched bases: 6. The CDR3 has 14 residues. The CDR3 sequence: CASSPDRDRSPLHF. CDR3 in DNA: TGCGCCAGCAGCCCCGACAGGGACCGTTCACCCCTCCACTTT.

The V and J genes are TRBV7-9 and TRBJ2-2; 7 nucleotides match TRBD2. CDR3 length equals 15 residues. Trimming removed 6 bases from V and 3 bases from J; junction bases left unmatched: 7. CDR1 is SEHNR, CDR2 FQNEAQ, per germline (reference sequence). CDR3 amino acids: CASRPSGADTGELFF. In DNA form, the CDR3 reads TGTGCCAGCAGACCGAGCGGGGCGGACACCGGGGAGCTGTTTTTT.

This clone was seen only a few times. This chain joins TRBV4-3 and TRBJ1-1; D might be TRBD1 (5 bases). CDR1 is LGHNA, CDR2 YSLEER, per germline. CDR3 length equals 12 residues. Trimming removed 0 bases from V and 9 bases from J, with 8 bases in between. The CDR3 coding sequence is TGCGCCAGCAGCCAAGATGGGGGGAAAGCTTTCTTT. It is translated as CASSQDGGKAFF.

The chain uses TRBV27 and TRBJ1-2; D is unresolved. The V end was cut by 5 bases, the J end by 6 bases, with 22 bases between. CDR3 length: 16 residues. The germline V gene encodes CDR1 MNHEY and CDR2 SMNVEV (reference sequence). CDR3 loop: CASSRGEGLLLHGYTF. The CDR3 DNA follows: TGTGCCAGCAGTCGTGGGGAGGGTCTACTACTTCATGGCTACACCTTC.

V gene TRBV5-1 combines with J gene TRBJ1-1; the D gene is possibly TRBD1 (6 bases). In germline, CDR1 is SGHRS, CDR2 YFSETQ. Trimming removed 4 bases at V and 6 bases at J, with 19 bases between. The length of the CDR3 is 15 residues. The CDR3 region is CASSSLNGGLSEAFF. The CDR3 bases are TGCGCCAGCAGCAGCCTAAATGGGGGCCTCTCTGAAGCTTTCTTT.

This clone was counted once. The CDR3 nucleotides are TGTGCCAGCAGTTCTGGAGCGGCGTACGAGCAGTACTTC. This codes for CASSSGAAYEQYF. The rearrangement joins TRBV12-3 or TRBV12-4 to TRBJ2-7; TRBD2 might be the D (5 bases). The CDR3 is 13 amino acids. V dropped 4 bases and J dropped 4 bases, with 11 bases sitting between them.

The chain couples TRBV28 to TRBJ1-1, with D hard to call. V shed 5 bases and J shed 1 base, with 8 bases lying between them. CDR3 size: 13 residues. The germline V gene has CDR1 MDHEN and CDR2 SYDVKM. CDR3 DNA sequence: TGTGCCAGCAGTCACTCCGAGAACACTGAAGCTTTCTTT. This sequence encodes CASSHSENTEAFF.

The V call is TRBV20-1, the J call TRBJ1-5; D unclear. This CDR3 is 9 amino acids long. Germline assignment: CDR1 DFQATT and CDR2 SNEGSKA (reference sequence). V gave up 3 bases and J gave up 9 bases, with 3 bases separating them. Here the CDR3 reads CSARRPQHF. The CDR3 DNA sequence: TGCAGTGCTAGGAGGCCCCAGCATTTT.

This chain uses TRBV10-1 with TRBJ2-3, with TRBD2 matching over 9 bases. V lost 11 bases and J lost 2; bases outside the gene matches: 8. The CDR3 loop spans 14 amino acids. Germline-derived CDR1 and CDR2 are WNHNN and SYGVQD (reference sequence). In DNA, the CDR3 is TGCGCCGGATGTGCTAGCGGGATCACAGATACGCAGTATTTT. Translation: CAGCASGITDTQYF.

CDR3 amino acids: CAWRGLTDTQYF. The CDR3 bases are TGTGCCTGGAGGGGCCTCACAGATACGCAGTATTTT. This chain joins TRBV30 and TRBJ2-3; D remains unclear. The germline V gene encodes CDR1 GTSNPN and CDR2 SVGIG (reference sequence). This CDR3 comprises 12 residues. The V end was cut by 3 bases, the J end by 2 bases, with 6 bases between.

The J gene is TRBJ2-5, the V gene TRBV6-2 or TRBV6-3; TRBD2 might be the D (6 bases). The CDR3 length is 14 residues. With 7 bases removed from V and 3 bases from J, the gap between germline ends came to 15 bases. CDR1 is MNHEY and CDR2 is SVGEGT in the germline V gene. DNA for the CDR3: TGTGCCAGCAACCCGGCTAGCGTTAAAGAGACCCAGTACTTC. This encodes CASNPASVKETQYF.

The chain couples TRBV7-2 to TRBJ1-1; maybe TRBD1 (6 bases). Germline loops: CDR1 SGHTA, CDR2 FQGNSA. This CDR3 has 14 amino acids. Between the trimmed V and J ends, which lost 5 bases and 5 bases, there was a span of 15 bases. DNA for the CDR3: TGTGCCAGCAGCCCCACAACAGGGATAACTGAAGCTTTCTTT. This translates into CASSPTTGITEAFF. Drawing the rest from reference TRBV7-2 and TRBJ1-1, the complete variable domain is GAGVSQSPSNKVTEKGKDVELRCDPISGHTALYWYRQSLGQGLEFLIYFQGNSAPDKSGLPSDRFSAERTGGSVSTLTIQRTQQEDSAVYLCASSPTTGITEAFFGQGTRLTVV.

This clone was found once. This chain's CDR3 is CASSFSNSGQGMNTEAFF. The CDR3 DNA reads as TGCGCCAGCAGCTTTTCCAATTCGGGTCAGGGGATGAACACTGAAGCTTTCTTT. The chain is built from TRBV5-1 and TRBJ1-1, with a weak D call TRBD1 (6 bases). The CDR3 has 18 amino acids. The ends were cut back, 2 bases at V and 0 bases at J, with 20 bases in the middle. The germline V gene encodes CDR1 SGHRS and CDR2 YFSETQ.

This clone has only a few counts. The chain links TRBV11-2 to TRBJ2-1; TRBD2 agrees at 10 bases. This CDR3 has 17 amino acids. Germline assignment: CDR1 SGHAT and CDR2 FQNNGV. V gave up 6 bases and J gave up 4 bases; unmatched junction bases: 12. The CDR3 loop is CASSPEGISGRYNEQFF. The CDR3 region has the DNA TGTGCCAGCAGTCCCGAAGGGATTAGCGGGAGGTACAATGAGCAGTTCTTC.

This clone occurred a few times. The V call is TRBV6-5, the J call TRBJ1-2, with 8 bases identical to TRBD1. Germline V gene lookup returns CDR1 MNHEY and CDR2 SVGAGI. This CDR3 is 15 amino acids long. The V and J ends lost 5 bases and 4 bases, in that order; junction bases with no gene match: 9. Written as DNA, the CDR3 is TGTGCCAGCAGTAATACAGGGGGTTTCGGCTATGGCTACACCTTC. Translating gives CASSNTGGFGYGYTF.

V is TRBV20-1 and J is TRBJ1-1; the D is unclear. CDR1 is DFQATT, CDR2 SNEGSKA, per germline (reference sequence). The CDR3 sequence is 10 residues long. V shed 3 bases and J shed 8 bases, with 7 bases lying between them. CDR3 sequence reads: CSASRREAFF. The CDR3 nucleotides are TGCAGTGCTAGTAGGCGGGAAGCTTTCTTT.

The table lists this clone with a count of one. CDR3 bases: TGTGCCAGCAGCCCGGGACTAGGGGGAACCGGGGAGCTGTTTTTT. This sequence encodes CASSPGLGGTGELFF. This chain connects TRBV7-2 to TRBJ2-2; 8 bases are shared with TRBD2. With 5 bases clipped from V and 5 bases from J, the junction kept 7 bases outside the gene matches. CDR3 length: 15 amino acids. Per the germline V gene, CDR1 is SGHTA and CDR2 is FQGNSA.

The J gene is TRBJ2-1, the V gene TRBV7-9; possibly TRBD2 for D (5 bases). Germline CDR1 reads SEHNR; CDR2 reads FQNEAQ (reference sequence). This CDR3 contains 17 residues. Trimming took off 5 bases at V and 3 bases at J, with 20 bases between the two ends. CDR3 bases: TGTGCCAGCAGCCCCCCCCCAGCGGAAAAGGTCTACAATGAGCAGTTCTTC. Amino acids: CASSPPPAEKVYNEQFF.

The J gene is TRBJ1-1, the V gene TRBV5-1; D possibly corresponds to TRBD1 (6 bases). Germline V gene data show CDR1 as SGHRS and CDR2 as YFSETQ. V shed 3 bases and J shed 4 bases, with 10 bases lying between them. CDR3 length: 13 residues. In nucleotides, the CDR3 is TGCGCCAGCAGCTCCCTAGGGGGCACTGAAGCTTTCTTT. Protein sequence: CASSSLGGTEAFF. Variable domain in full (rest from reference TRBV5-1 and TRBJ1-1): KAGVTQTPRYLIKTRGQQVTLSCSPISGHRSVSWYQQTPGQGLQFLFEYFSETQRNKGNFPGRFSGRQFSNSRSEMNVSTLELGDSALYLCASSSLGGTEAFFGQGTRLTVV.

V usage is TRBV19 and J usage is TRBJ1-5; 7 nucleotides line up with TRBD1. Germline trimming cut 6 bases from V and 3 bases from J; bases unmatched to any gene: 2. This CDR3 region has 13 residues. In germline, CDR1 is LNHDA, CDR2 SQIVND (reference sequence). DNA for the CDR3: TGTGCCAGTAGGGGACAGTTCAATCAGCCCCAGCATTTT. Amino acid sequence: CASRGQFNQPQHF.

The chain combines TRBV6-1 with TRBJ1-4; D ambiguous. The CDR3 has 16 amino acids. In germline, CDR1 is MNHNS, CDR2 SASEGT. V lost 2 bases and J lost 3, with 13 bases in between. The CDR3 reads CASSEQILQPNEKLFF. CDR3 DNA: TGTGCCAGCAGTGAACAGATCTTACAGCCTAATGAAAAACTGTTTTTT.

This chain links TRBV7-8 with TRBJ1-2, with D possibly matching TRBD1 (5 bases). Germline CDR1 reads SGHVS; CDR2 reads FQNEAQ. The CDR3 runs 12 residues. V was shortened by 5 bases and J by 4 bases, with 8 bases between the two germline ends. CDR3 in DNA: TGTGCCAGCAGCCGAGACAGCTATGGCTACACCTTC. This translates into CASSRDSYGYTF.

J is TRBJ1-1 and V is TRBV11-2; D unclear. The germline V and J ends were trimmed by 1 base and 4 bases, with 10 bases remaining between them. CDR1 is SGHAT and CDR2 is FQNNGV in the germline V gene. The CDR3 totals 14 residues. The CDR3 loop reads CASSLARGSTEAFF. The CDR3 bases are TGTGCCAGCAGCTTAGCTAGAGGGAGCACTGAAGCTTTCTTT.

This clone has just a few counts. CDR3 region: CASSQVQGHYNSPLHF. As DNA, the CDR3 is TGCGCCAGCAGCCAAGTACAGGGGCACTATAATTCACCCCTCCACTTT. This chain joins TRBV4-3 and TRBJ1-6, with 7 bases identical to TRBD1. V shed 1 base, J shed 3 bases, and the junction held 3 bases outside the gene matches. The germline CDR1 and CDR2 sequences are LGHNA and YSLEER. This CDR3 has 16 amino acids.

This chain's CDR3 is CASSAGTESYEQYF. The CDR3 DNA sequence: TGTGCCAGCTCGGCCGGGACAGAATCCTACGAGCAGTACTTC. The V gene is TRBV18, the J gene TRBJ2-7, with 7 bases identical to TRBD1. V shed 6 bases, J shed 1 base, and the junction held 6 bases outside the gene matches. This CDR3 spans 14 amino acids. Germline-derived CDR1 and CDR2 are KGHSH and LQKENI.

This clone showed up just once. The J gene is TRBJ1-3, the V gene TRBV15, with 7 bases matching TRBD1. There are 15 residues in the CDR3. Germline trimming cut 3 bases from V and 2 bases from J; bases unmatched to any gene: 4. Germline-derived CDR1 and CDR2 are LNHNV and YYDKDF (reference sequence). The CDR3 DNA follows: TGTGCCACCAGCAGGAAAGGGGGCGCTGGAAACACCATATATTTT. Protein sequence: CATSRKGGAGNTIYF.